This entry lists 17 T cell receptor beta chains sequenced from one sample in a study of CD8 T cells in ankylosing spondylitis listed by TCRdb under 2017. Library prep was done by 5' RACE. Sequencing instrument: Illumina HiSeq 2500. TCRdb handled the public reads itself, with Q25 trimming in fastp and clone calling in MiXCR, and kept productive beta chains. When rows share a CDR3 protein, they turn into one entry using the most common DNA and genes. In this sample the table shows fewer than 250,000 distinct CDR3 sequences, 10% to 13% of which occur a single time. The top ten clones comprise around 2.6% of the sample. Input material: blood, either unsorted or a sorted T cell fraction (not recorded which). These receptor sequences come from a male donor with ankylosing spondylitis or in good health (not recorded which).

The sample holds a few counts of this clonotype. The chain joins TRBV12-3 or TRBV12-4 to TRBJ1-4, with D unresolved. The CDR3 consists of 18 residues. V was shortened by 8 bases and J by 0 bases, with 22 bases between the two germline ends. The CDR3 nucleotides read TGTGCCAGCCCCAAACGGACGGGATATCTTCCAACTAATGAAAAACTGTTTTTT. Its translation is CASPKRTGYLPTNEKLFF.

The chain employs TRBV19 and TRBJ1-5, with 10 nucleotides matching TRBD1. The CDR3 is 15 amino acids. Germline loops: CDR1 LNHDA, CDR2 SQIVND (reference sequence). Trimming removed 3 bases from V and 4 bases from J; junction bases left unmatched: 3. CDR3 nucleotide sequence: TGTGCCAGTAGTATGGGACAGGGGAGAAATCAGCCCCAGCATTTT. Translation: CASSMGQGRNQPQHF. Full variable domain (rest looked up from reference TRBV19 and TRBJ1-5): DGGITQSPKYLFRKEGQNVTLSCEQNLNHDAMYWYRQDPGQGLRLIYYSQIVNDFQKGDIAEGYSVSREKKESFPLTVTSAQKNPTAFYLCASSMGQGRNQPQHFGDGTRLSIL.

The table lists this clonotype with a few counts. Here the CDR3 reads CASNDRGGEGYTF. In DNA form, the CDR3 reads TGTGCCAGCAACGACAGGGGGGGGGAAGGCTACACCTTC. This chain joins TRBV7-9 and TRBJ1-2; the match to TRBD1 covers 9 bases. J gave up 8 bases and V 7 bases, and 8 bases lay outside the gene matches. Germline V gene data show CDR1 as SEHNR and CDR2 as FQNEAQ (reference sequence). The CDR3 runs to 13 residues.

This clonotype turned up a few times. The chain uses TRBV30 and TRBJ1-3; D unclear. CDR1 is GTSNPN and CDR2 is SVGIG in the germline V gene (reference sequence). There are 15 residues in the CDR3. V dropped 0 bases and J dropped 4 bases, with 13 bases sitting between them. The CDR3 bases are TGTGCCTGGAGTGTACGGCAGGTCGCGGGAAACACCATATATTTT. Translation gives CAWSVRQVAGNTIYF. The variable domain in full, with the rest retrieved from reference TRBV30 and TRBJ1-3, is SQTIHQWPATLVQPVGSPLSLECTVEGTSNPNLYWYRQAAGRGLQLLFYSVGIGQISSEVPQNLSASRPQDRQFILSSKKLLLSDSGFYLCAWSVRQVAGNTIYFGEGSWLTVV.

This chain links TRBV7-9 with TRBJ2-1; 10 bases align to TRBD2. CDR1 and CDR2 (germline): SEHNR, FQNEAQ (reference sequence). This CDR3 is 17 amino acids long. V gave up 6 bases and J gave up 0 bases; unmatched junction bases: 8. The CDR3 region is CASSDKASGSSYNEQFF. CDR3 coding DNA: TGTGCCAGCAGTGATAAAGCTAGCGGGAGCTCCTACAATGAGCAGTTCTTC.

This clonotype was seen repeatedly, ten times or more. The V gene is TRBV25-1, the J gene TRBJ2-5; D gene ambiguous. The V end was cut by 7 bases, the J end by 5 bases, with 11 bases between. The CDR3 is 12 amino acids. CDR1 is MGHDK, CDR2 SYGVNS, per germline. The CDR3 sequence is CASNVDRETQYF. CDR3 bases: TGTGCCAGCAATGTGGATCGGGAGACCCAGTACTTC.

This clonotype has ten or more counts. This chain uses TRBV7-9 with TRBJ2-1; the D gene is possibly TRBD1 (7 bases). CDR1 and CDR2 (germline): SEHNR, FQNEAQ (reference sequence). The CDR3 runs to 13 residues. V lost 8 bases and J 6 bases, leaving 14 bases between the germline ends. The CDR3 DNA sequence: TGTGCCAGCCAGCAGGGGGGTTTCAATGAGCAGTTCTTC. Its translation: CASQQGGFNEQFF.

Many counts were recorded for this clonotype. The chain is built from TRBV12-3 or TRBV12-4 and TRBJ2-2, with a tentative D call TRBD1 (6 bases). The V and J ends lost 10 bases and 1 base respectively, with 10 bases between them. The CDR3 consists of 13 residues. CDR3 amino acids: CATRTENTGELFF. In DNA form, the CDR3 reads TGTGCCACCAGGACAGAGAACACCGGGGAGCTGTTTTTT.

The table lists this clonotype with many counts. The chain carries TRBV14 and TRBJ2-7; D is unresolved. Trimming cost V 0 bases and J 0 bases, with 9 bases left between them. Germline CDR1 and CDR2: SGHDN and FVKESK. The CDR3 length is 15 residues. CDR3 sequence reads: CASSQDIKSSYEQYF. CDR3 DNA: TGTGCCAGCAGCCAAGATATCAAGAGCTCCTACGAGCAGTACTTC.

This clonotype was recorded many times. The V and J genes are TRBV5-5 and TRBJ2-3; 13 positions match TRBD2. The V segment lost 1 base and the J segment 5 bases; nucleotides outside the gene matches: 4. The CDR3 length is 16 residues. The germline CDR1 and CDR2 sequences are SGHKS and YYEKEE (reference sequence). CDR3 amino acids: CASSLTSGGAKDTQYF. For the CDR3, the DNA is TGTGCCAGCAGCTTGACTAGCGGGGGGGCCAAAGATACGCAGTATTTT. Drawing the rest from reference TRBV5-5 and TRBJ2-3, the complete variable domain is DAGVTQSPTHLIKTRGQQVTLRCSPISGHKSVSWYQQVLGQGPQFIFQYYEKEERGRGNFPDRFSARQFPNYSSELNVNALLLGDSALYLCASSLTSGGAKDTQYFGPGTRLTVL.

This clonotype has just a few counts. The chain has TRBV5-4 and TRBJ2-2; D gene ambiguous. Germline assignment: CDR1 SGHNT and CDR2 YYREEE (reference sequence). V was shortened by 4 bases and J by 5 bases, with 15 bases between the two germline ends. This CDR3 has 15 residues. CDR3 region: CASSLEILGTGELFF. The DNA of the CDR3 is TGTGCCAGCAGCCTCGAGATCCTCGGAACCGGGGAGCTGTTTTTT.

Regarding this clonotype: This may stem from a read error, because a much larger clone lies one nucleotide away. The V call is TRBV5-1, the J call TRBJ2-7; possible D gene TRBD2, 6 bases. Germline CDR1 and CDR2: SGHRS and YFSETQ. V gave up 6 bases and J gave up 0 bases, with 16 bases separating them. The CDR3 is 15 amino acids. Here the CDR3 DNA reads TGCGCCAGCAACTATTCGGCGGGGCGCTCCTACGAGCAGTACTTC. Protein sequence: CASNYSAGRSYEQYF.

This clonotype was found many times. V usage is TRBV20-1 and J usage is TRBJ2-3; D remains unclear. The CDR3 runs to 14 residues. Trimming cost V 2 bases and J 1 base, with 10 bases left between them. From germline, CDR1 is DFQATT and CDR2 SNEGSKA (reference sequence). In DNA form, the CDR3 reads TGCAGTGCTAGACCCCTTGCGGGCACAGATACGCAGTATTTT. Its protein is CSARPLAGTDTQYF.

This clonotype was seen repeatedly, ten times or more. The CDR3 sequence is CASSISGRAFYEQYF. The CDR3 DNA reads as TGTGCCAGCAGTATAAGCGGGAGGGCCTTCTACGAGCAGTACTTC. The chain carries TRBV27 and TRBJ2-7, with 10 positions matching TRBD2. Germline CDR1 MNHEY, CDR2 SMNVEV (reference sequence). The V segment lost 5 bases and the J segment 3 bases; nucleotides outside the gene matches: 7. CDR3 length equals 15 residues.

This clonotype was counted many times. The rearrangement joins TRBV5-1 to TRBJ2-1; D ambiguous. This CDR3 region has 15 residues. Germline loops: CDR1 SGHRS, CDR2 YFSETQ. Deletions cut 3 bases from V and 0 bases from J, with 10 bases between. CDR3 protein: CASSSGDLSYNEQFF. The CDR3 nucleotides are TGCGCCAGCAGCTCCGGTGATCTCTCCTACAATGAGCAGTTCTTC.

This clonotype was recorded at least ten times. This chain links TRBV9 with TRBJ2-2; D may correspond to TRBD1 or TRBD2 (5 bases each). Germline-derived CDR1 and CDR2 are SGDLS and YYNGEE. The CDR3 spans 14 residues. Trimming removed 4 bases from V and 7 bases from J, with 14 bases in between. For the CDR3, the DNA is TGTGCCAGCAGCCCTCTCGGGGCCCACGGGGAGCTGTTTTTT. Protein sequence: CASSPLGAHGELFF.

Ten or more counts support this clonotype. This chain joins TRBV30 and TRBJ2-7; unclear D gene. The CDR3 is made up of 12 amino acids. With 0 bases removed from V and 3 bases from J, the gap between germline ends came to 6 bases. CDR1 and CDR2 from the germline V gene are GTSNPN and SVGIG (reference sequence). In DNA form, the CDR3 reads TGTGCCTGGAGTGTACAAAACTACGAGCAGTACTTC. Protein product: CAWSVQNYEQYF.